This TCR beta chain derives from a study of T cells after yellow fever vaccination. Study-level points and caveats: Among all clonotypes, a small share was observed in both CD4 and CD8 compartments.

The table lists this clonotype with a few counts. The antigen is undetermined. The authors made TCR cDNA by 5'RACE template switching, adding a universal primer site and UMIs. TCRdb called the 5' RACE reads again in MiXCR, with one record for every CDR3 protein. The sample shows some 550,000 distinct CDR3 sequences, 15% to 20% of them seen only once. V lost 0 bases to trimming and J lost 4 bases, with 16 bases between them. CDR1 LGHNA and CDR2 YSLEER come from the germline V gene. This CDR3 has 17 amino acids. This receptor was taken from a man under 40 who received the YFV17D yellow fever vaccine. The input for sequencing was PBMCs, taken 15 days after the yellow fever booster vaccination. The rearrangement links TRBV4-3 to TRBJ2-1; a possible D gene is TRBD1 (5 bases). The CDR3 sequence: CASSQELDTLTYNEQFF. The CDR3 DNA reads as TGCGCCAGCAGCCAAGAGCTGGACACATTAACTTACAATGAGCAGTTCTTC.